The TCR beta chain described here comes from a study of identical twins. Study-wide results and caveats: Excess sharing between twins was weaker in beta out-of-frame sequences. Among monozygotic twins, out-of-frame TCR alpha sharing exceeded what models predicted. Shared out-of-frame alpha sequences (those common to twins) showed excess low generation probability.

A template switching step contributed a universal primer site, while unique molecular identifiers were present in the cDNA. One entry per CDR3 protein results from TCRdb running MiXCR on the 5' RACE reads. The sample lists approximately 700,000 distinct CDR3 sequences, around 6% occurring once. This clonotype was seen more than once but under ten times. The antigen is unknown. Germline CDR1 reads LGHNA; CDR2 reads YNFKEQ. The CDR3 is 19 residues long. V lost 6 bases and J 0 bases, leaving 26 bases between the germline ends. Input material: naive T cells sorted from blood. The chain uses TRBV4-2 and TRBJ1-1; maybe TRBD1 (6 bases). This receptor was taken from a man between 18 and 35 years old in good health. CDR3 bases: TGTGCCAGCAGGTCCGGGACACTCAAACGAAAGGCGGTGAACACTGAAGCTTTCTTT. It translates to CASRSGTLKRKAVNTEAFF.